This entry is about one TCR beta chain. Original analysis: Counts of nucleated cells, estimated from reference gene primer amplification, were obtained. The method was immunoSEQ multiplex PCR; TCRdb's version includes in-frame clones alone and lacks a portion of them. That table supplies the V and J calls and clone size; D and trimming were determined from the DNA. The data hold fewer than 150,000 clones, with nearly 90% observed a single time. The V segment lost 5 bases and the J segment 0 bases; nucleotides outside the gene matches: 5. There are 17 residues in the CDR3. Per the germline V gene, CDR1 is SGHTA and CDR2 is FQGTGA. The sample is drawn from a study of blood T cell repertoires in COVID-19. Study in general: Specimens from acute and convalescent COVID-19 originated in the United States, Italy and Spain. PBMCs, B-cell-depleted T cells, or T cells provided the cDNA or gDNA that made up the material.

The receptor was derived from a woman aged 65 to 85 who had recovered from COVID-19. The sample consisted of peripheral blood. This chain links TRBV7-3 with TRBJ1-6, with 9 bases fitting TRBD1. The CDR3 nucleotides are TGTGCCAGCAGCCCGGGGACAGGGAGCTCCTATAATTCACCCCTCCACTTT. Its protein product is CASSPGTGSSYNSPLHF.